These 13 T cell receptor beta chains share one sample of origin, sequenced in a study of human T cells and chemical hapten exposure. MiXCR was run by TCRdb on the RACE reads, yielding one entry per CDR3 protein. The sample carries approximately 260,000 distinct CDR3 sequences, approximately 8.6% recorded once. Specified time point: pre-sensitization, week 0. Noted treatment: therapeutic diphenylcyclopropenone sensitization with weekly scalp DPC. The starting material was whole blood, obtained in connection with sensitization to the hapten diphenylcyclopropenone (DPC). The receptors here all came from a woman aged 40 to 50 with alopecia areata. Some clones in this sample may be carry-over from other donors' samples.

This clonotype was found a few times. The chain joins TRBV6-2 or TRBV6-3 to TRBJ1-5; 9 positions match TRBD1. The CDR3 is made up of 16 amino acids. V was pared by 6 bases and J by 5 bases, with 11 bases of the junction left unmatched. CDR1 and CDR2 (germline): MNHEY, SVGEGT. The CDR3 reads CASSRAYRGRDQPQHF. Written as DNA, the CDR3 is TGTGCCAGCAGCCGCGCTTACAGGGGGCGGGATCAGCCCCAGCATTTT.

This clonotype was seen only a few times. The J gene is TRBJ1-2, the V gene TRBV7-2; D unresolved. V was clipped by 5 bases and J by 3 bases, with 13 bases between them. CDR3 size: 14 residues. CDR1 and CDR2 from the germline V gene are SGHTA and FQGNSA. CDR3 protein: CASSPRWVDYGYTF. As DNA, the CDR3 is TGTGCCAGCAGCCCGAGATGGGTCGACTATGGCTACACCTTC.

This clonotype was seen a handful of times. The chain has TRBV10-3 and TRBJ2-3, with TRBD1 matching over 9 bases. The J segment lost 6 bases and the V segment lost 6 bases, leaving 10 bases of the junction unmatched. Per the germline V gene, CDR1 is ENHRY and CDR2 is SYGVKD. The CDR3 covers 15 residues. This CDR3 reads CAISFRGTGSDTQYF. In DNA form, the CDR3 reads TGTGCCATCAGCTTTAGGGGGACAGGGTCGGATACGCAGTATTTT.

Ten or more counts support this clonotype. This rearrangement joins TRBV7-2 to TRBJ2-1; TRBD2 aligns across 7 bases. CDR3 length equals 14 residues. Germline CDR1 SGHTA, CDR2 FQGNSA. With 5 bases clipped from V and 3 bases from J, the junction kept 4 bases outside the gene matches. The CDR3 DNA reads as TGTGCCAGCAGCCTTGCGGGGGTCTACAATGAGCAGTTCTTC. Encoded protein: CASSLAGVYNEQFF.

This clonotype was picked up a small number of times. The chain carries TRBV27 and TRBJ2-5, with a tentative D call TRBD2 (6 bases). This CDR3 has 15 residues. Germline CDR1 and CDR2: MNHEY and SMNVEV (reference sequence). Deletions cut 2 bases from V and 5 bases from J, with 15 bases between. The CDR3 sequence is CASSLRWGLGETQYF. CDR3 coding DNA: TGTGCCAGCAGTTTAAGGTGGGGACTCGGTGAGACCCAGTACTTC.

This clonotype has only a few counts. The rearrangement links TRBV15 to TRBJ1-5, with D possibly matching TRBD1 (5 bases). Trimming pared 6 bases from V and 2 bases from J, leaving 11 bases between. The CDR3 is 14 residues long. Germline lookup yields CDR1 LNHNV and CDR2 YYDKDF (reference sequence). CDR3 loop: CATRELGGNQPQHF. The CDR3 DNA reads TGTGCCACCAGAGAACTAGGGGGCAATCAGCCCCAGCATTTT.

The table lists this clonotype with a few counts. The chain has TRBV15 and TRBJ2-3; 7 bases are a match to TRBD2. Germline lookup yields CDR1 LNHNV and CDR2 YYDKDF (reference sequence). V lost 3 bases, J lost 3 bases, and 6 bases stayed unmatched. The CDR3 is 15 residues long. Here the CDR3 DNA reads TGTGCCACCAGCAGGGCAGCGGGACGTACAGATACGCAGTATTTT. Encoded protein: CATSRAAGRTDTQYF.

This clonotype has at least ten counts. The V call is TRBV28, the J call TRBJ2-3; D gene uncertain. Germline CDR1 and CDR2: MDHEN and SYDVKM. This CDR3 contains 15 residues. V lost 7 bases and J 7 bases, leaving 21 bases between the germline ends. CDR3 protein: CASTPSGLTKNTQYF. The CDR3, as DNA: TGTGCCAGCACTCCCTCCGGGCTCACAAAAAATACGCAGTATTTT.

Ten or more counts support this clonotype. V is TRBV4-3 and J is TRBJ2-7; 8 bases match TRBD2. J was trimmed by 0 bases and V by 4 bases; bases with no gene match: 5. Germline-derived CDR1 and CDR2 are LGHNA and YSLEER. The CDR3 has 15 amino acids. CDR3 nucleotides: TGCGCCAGCAGCCCCTTAGCGGGGAACTCCTACGAGCAGTACTTC. Protein: CASSPLAGNSYEQYF.

DNA of the CDR3: TGCGCCAGCAGCCAGCCCGGGACTGAAACTACCTACGAGCAGTACTTC. Translating it yields CASSQPGTETTYEQYF. The chain joins TRBV4-3 to TRBJ2-7; maybe TRBD2 (6 bases). The V gene's germline CDR1 is LGHNA and CDR2 YSLEER. The CDR3 covers 16 residues. V was shortened by 3 bases and J by 2 bases, with 17 bases between the two germline ends.

This chain connects TRBV27 to TRBJ1-6, with 7 bases that match TRBD1. The V gene end was trimmed by 7 bases and the J gene end by 13 bases; junction bases not matched to a gene: 10. The CDR3 is 13 amino acids. Looked up from germline, CDR1 is MNHEY and CDR2 is SMNVEV (reference sequence). In DNA form, the CDR3 reads TGTGCCAGCAAATCGGGACAGTCCGGTCCCCTCCACTTT. Amino acid sequence: CASKSGQSGPLHF.

This clonotype occurred a few times. This chain connects TRBV24-1 to TRBJ2-3; D call uncertain. Germline CDR1 is KGHDR and CDR2 is SFDVKD. The CDR3 loop spans 14 amino acids. V shed 3 bases and J shed 3 bases, with 9 bases lying between them. As DNA, the CDR3 is TGTGCCACCAGTGATGTGGGGATGACAGATACGCAGTATTTT. Protein sequence: CATSDVGMTDTQYF.

This clonotype has just a few counts. The chain is built from TRBV4-1 and TRBJ2-7, with no clear D. The V gene's germline CDR1 is MGHRA and CDR2 YSYEKL. CDR3 length: 15 amino acids. Trimming shortened V by 0 bases and J by 2 bases, and 11 bases separated the two germline ends. The CDR3 region is CASSQEGVSTYEQYF. The DNA for the CDR3 is TGCGCCAGCAGCCAAGAAGGAGTCAGCACCTACGAGCAGTACTTC.